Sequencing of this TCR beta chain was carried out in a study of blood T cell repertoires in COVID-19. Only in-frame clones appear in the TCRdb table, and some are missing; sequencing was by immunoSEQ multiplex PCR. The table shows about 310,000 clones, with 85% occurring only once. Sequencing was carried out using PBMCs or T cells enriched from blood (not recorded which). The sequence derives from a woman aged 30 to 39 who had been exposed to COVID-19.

CDR3 in amino acids: CASSPRGGLGTEAFF. The CDR3 bases are TGTGCCAGCAGCCCGAGGGGGGGCCTTGGCACTGAAGCTTTCTTT. This chain connects TRBV11-3 to TRBJ1-1; tentative D call: TRBD1 (6 bases). Germline lookup yields CDR1 SGHNT and CDR2 YENEEA. V gave up 5 bases and J gave up 4 bases, with 17 bases separating them. The CDR3 is made up of 15 amino acids.